The 14 T cell receptor beta chains below come from one sample, sequenced in a study of shared clonotypes between healthy human individuals. Method: immunoSEQ multiplex PCR; TCRdb's copy keeps in-frame clones and lacks some. The sample has nearly 1,000,000 clones, approximately 80% seen once; the top ten hold approximately 1.5%. Sequencing used memory CD4+ T cells sorted from blood. This sample's subset: CD45RA-negative fraction. These receptor sequences come from a man between 18 and 29 years old in good health.

The rearrangement joins TRBV10-3 to TRBJ2-1; unclear D gene. The CDR3 runs 11 residues. Germline V lookup: CDR1 ENHRY, CDR2 SYGVKD. The ends were cut back, 6 bases at V and 5 bases at J, with 5 bases in the middle. The CDR3 DNA reads as TGTGCCATCAGCCAAAACAATGAGCAGTTCTTC. Protein sequence: CAISQNNEQFF.

J is TRBJ2-6 and V is TRBV30; tentative D call: TRBD1 (5 bases). The CDR3 totals 13 residues. V was pared by 3 bases and J by 8 bases, with 11 bases between. Looked up from germline, CDR1 is GTSNPN and CDR2 is SVGIG (reference sequence). This chain's CDR3 is CAWSSGPPNVLTF. The CDR3 DNA reads as TGTGCCTGGAGCTCAGGGCCCCCCAACGTCCTGACTTTC.

This clone was detected only once. This rearrangement joins TRBV5-6 to TRBJ2-7, with a weak D call TRBD1 (5 bases). Trimming stripped 3 bases from V and 3 bases from J, with 10 bases between. CDR1 SGHDT and CDR2 YYEEEE come from the germline V gene. The CDR3 sequence is 13 residues long. CDR3 region: CASSWTNGYEQYF. CDR3 nucleotide sequence: TGTGCCAGCAGCTGGACAAACGGCTACGAGCAGTACTTC.

V gene TRBV5-4 combines with J gene TRBJ1-6, with 9 bases fitting TRBD1. J gave up 9 bases and V 6 bases, and 10 bases lay outside the gene matches. The CDR3 is 15 residues long. CDR1 and CDR2 from the germline V gene are SGHNT and YYREEE (reference sequence). The chain's CDR3 is CASNIDRGGGSPLHF. The CDR3 DNA is TGTGCCAGCAATATCGACAGGGGGGGTGGTTCACCCCTCCACTTT.

The rearrangement joins TRBV11-2 to TRBJ2-3, with a weak D call TRBD2 (5 bases). CDR1 and CDR2 from the germline V gene are SGHAT and FQNNGV. This CDR3 has 15 amino acids. The ends were cut back, 0 bases at V and 4 bases at J, with 11 bases in the middle. The CDR3 reads CASSLDEGPPDTQYF. In nucleotides, the CDR3 is TGTGCCAGCAGCTTAGACGAGGGCCCACCAGATACGCAGTATTTT.

This clone came up a few times. This rearrangement joins TRBV2 to TRBJ2-4; D may match TRBD1 or TRBD2 (6 bases each). V shed 7 bases and J shed 12 bases, with 25 bases lying between them. The CDR3 is made up of 15 amino acids. Germline-derived CDR1 and CDR2 are SNHLY and FYNNEI. DNA for the CDR3: TGTGCCAGCAACCAAGGGGGAGGCGGGGTACGCCATCAGTACTTC. The encoded protein is CASNQGGGGVRHQYF.

The rearrangement uses TRBV6-1 and TRBJ2-7; D perhaps matches TRBD1 (5 bases). The V gene's germline CDR1 is MNHNS and CDR2 SASEGT. There are 15 residues in the CDR3. V gave up 1 base and J gave up 3 bases, with 13 bases separating them. The CDR3 DNA reads as TGTGCCAGCAGTGAAGGTTTTCAGGGCTTCTACGAGCAGTACTTC. It codes for CASSEGFQGFYEQYF.

This clone was counted a few times. The chain carries TRBV5-1 and TRBJ1-2; D may be TRBD1 (6 bases). The CDR3 is made up of 14 amino acids. Trimming left V 3 bases short and J 8 bases short, with 17 bases between. CDR1 is SGHRS and CDR2 is YFSETQ in the germline V gene. CDR3 protein: CASSSDGQYKGYTF. CDR3 nucleotides: TGCGCCAGCAGCTCGGATGGACAGTACAAGGGCTACACCTTC.

The V and J genes are TRBV9 and TRBJ2-3, with D possibly called TRBD1 or TRBD2 (6 bases each). This CDR3 has 17 residues. Trimming pared 2 bases from V and 2 bases from J, leaving 18 bases between. The V gene's germline CDR1 is SGDLS and CDR2 YYNGEE. CDR3 loop: CASSVGAGTRYTDTQYF. As DNA, the CDR3 is TGTGCCAGCAGCGTGGGGGCCGGGACTCGCTACACAGATACGCAGTATTTT. Based on the CDR3 plus reference TRBV9 and TRBJ2-3, the full variable domain is DSGVTQTPKHLITATGQRVTLRCSPRSGDLSVYWYQQSLDQGLQFLIQYYNGEERAKGNILERFSAQQFPDLHSELNLSSLELGDSALYFCASSVGAGTRYTDTQYFGPGTRLTVL.

The chain links TRBV6-1 to TRBJ1-2; D ambiguous. The CDR3 is 10 amino acids. Trimming took off 2 bases at V and 8 bases at J, with 3 bases between the two ends. Germline V lookup: CDR1 MNHNS, CDR2 SASEGT. The CDR3 is CASSEIGYTF. CDR3 nucleotide sequence: TGTGCCAGCAGTGAAATAGGCTACACCTTC.

The chain combines TRBV5-4 with TRBJ2-2; TRBD2 agrees at 14 bases. Germline lookup yields CDR1 SGHNT and CDR2 YYREEE (reference sequence). The V segment lost 4 bases and the J segment 4 bases; nucleotides outside the gene matches: 3. The CDR3 runs 16 residues. The CDR3 reads CASSRLAGGPTGELFF. The CDR3 region has the DNA TGTGCCAGCAGCCGACTAGCGGGGGGGCCCACCGGGGAGCTGTTTTTT.

About this clone: Other DNA variants within this sample encode the same CDR3. This rearrangement joins TRBV7-2 to TRBJ2-7; D unresolved. Germline loops: CDR1 SGHTA, CDR2 FQGNSA. The CDR3 runs 13 residues. Trimming pared 3 bases from V and 0 bases from J, leaving 6 bases between. CDR3 nucleotide sequence: TGTGCCAGCAGCTTTAGCCGCTCCTACGAGCAGTACTTC. Protein: CASSFSRSYEQYF.

This clone has more than one count but fewer than ten. A much larger clonotype is one base distant, so this may be a read error. This sample also contains other DNA sequences that code for the same CDR3. The chain recombines TRBV5-1 with TRBJ2-3; no reliable D call. Germline loops: CDR1 SGHRS, CDR2 YFSETQ. The CDR3 loop spans 11 amino acids. The V end was cut by 0 bases, the J end by 5 bases, with 1 base between. The chain's CDR3 is CASSLVDTQYF. CDR3 in DNA: TGCGCCAGCAGCTTGGTAGATACGCAGTATTTT. Based on the CDR3 plus reference TRBV5-1 and TRBJ2-3, the full variable domain is KAGVTQTPRYLIKTRGQQVTLSCSPISGHRSVSWYQQTPGQGLQFLFEYFSETQRNKGNFPGRFSGRQFSNSRSEMNVSTLELGDSALYLCASSLVDTQYFGPGTRLTVL.

V usage is TRBV20-1 and J usage is TRBJ2-1; maybe TRBD1 (6 bases). The germline V gene has CDR1 DFQATT and CDR2 SNEGSKA (reference sequence). With 6 bases removed from V and 6 bases from J, the gap between germline ends came to 9 bases. The CDR3 totals 11 residues. The CDR3 loop is CSAETGNEQFF. In DNA, the CDR3 is TGCAGTGCAGAGACAGGCAATGAGCAGTTCTTC.